This T cell receptor beta chain was documented in a study of response to subunit inactivated influenza vaccine. TCRdb recomputed calls from the RT-PCR reads with MiXCR, one row per CDR3 protein. The table records approximately 680,000 distinct CDR3 sequences, roughly 14% of them present only once. The germline V gene has CDR1 WSHSY and CDR2 SAAADI. This CDR3 comprises 14 residues. V shed 6 bases and J 9 bases; nucleotides not matched to a gene: 11. This receptor was obtained from a man aged 45 to 65 who received an inactivated influenza vaccine. The sequencing used PBMCs from blood, collected about 12 days after vaccination. The rearrangement links TRBV10-2 to TRBJ2-7, with TRBD1 identical over 10 bases. The CDR3 nucleotides read TGCGCCAGCAGGACAGGGGGCACCCCGTTGCGGCAGTACTTC. Its translation: CASRTGGTPLRQYF.